The clone carrying this T cell receptor beta chain appeared a single time. The germline CDR1 and CDR2 sequences are LGHDT and YNNKEL (reference sequence). This CDR3 is built from 15 residues. V shed 2 bases and J shed 0 bases, with 10 bases lying between them. The sample originates from a study of blood T cell repertoires in COVID-19. The repertoire was sequenced with immunoSEQ multiplex PCR; TCRdb's copy has only in-frame clones and lacks some. The data hold 52,000 or so clones, with about 90% observed a single time. The sequenced sample consisted of peripheral blood. This clonotype was sampled from a man aged 60 to 69 with active COVID-19. The rearrangement uses TRBV3-1 (or the pseudogene TRBV3-2) and TRBJ2-5; D is perhaps TRBD2 (6 bases). The CDR3 here is CASSQLGGNQETQYF. In DNA form, the CDR3 reads TGTGCCAGCAGCCAACTCGGCGGGAACCAAGAGACCCAGTACTTC.